This T cell receptor beta chain emerged from a study of radiation and T cells in renal cell carcinoma. The method was immunoSEQ multiplex PCR; TCRdb's version includes in-frame clones alone and lacks a portion of them. Of about 100,000 clones in the sample, 75% to 85% were seen once. The V gene end was trimmed by 2 bases and the J gene end by 0 bases; junction bases not matched to a gene: 6. CDR1 and CDR2 from the germline V gene are SGHTA and FQGNSA. The CDR3 covers 16 residues. Regarding time point: blood 4 weeks post-SBRT, at nephrectomy. Treatment defined: 15 Gy SBRT to primary tumor, nephrectomy 4 weeks later.

The sample consisted of blood, taken from a patient whose treatment included radiotherapy and nephrectomy. V and J are TRBV7-2 and TRBJ1-1, with TRBD1 matching over 7 bases. This sequence was found in a man aged 55-75 years with renal cell carcinoma. CDR3 bases: TGTGCCAGCAGCTTACAGGGGGGAGGGATGAACACTGAAGCTTTCTTT. This gives the protein CASSLQGGGMNTEAFF.